This record looks at one T cell receptor beta chain sequence and its context. Clones were read by immunoSEQ multiplex PCR, and TCRdb kept only the in-frame ones, dropping some. The profile covers about 72,000 clones, with around four fifths appearing a single time and 3% to 4.5% taken by the ten largest. The CDR3 sequence is 15 residues long. The germline V gene encodes CDR1 MDHEN and CDR2 SYDVKM. V dropped 6 bases and J dropped 4; count of bases not matched to a gene: 6. This sample stems from a study of early stage breast cancer tumors. In the study overall: Of around 15 invasive breast tumors, twelve were hormone receptor-positive, HER2-negative.

The source of this sequence is a person in their sixties with breast cancer. Sequencing used blood. The chain carries TRBV28 and TRBJ1-4; 9 bases line up with TRBD1. The CDR3 nucleotides read TGTGCCAGCAGGAAAACAGGGGGCTTTAATGAAAAACTGTTTTTT. Protein sequence: CASRKTGGFNEKLFF.